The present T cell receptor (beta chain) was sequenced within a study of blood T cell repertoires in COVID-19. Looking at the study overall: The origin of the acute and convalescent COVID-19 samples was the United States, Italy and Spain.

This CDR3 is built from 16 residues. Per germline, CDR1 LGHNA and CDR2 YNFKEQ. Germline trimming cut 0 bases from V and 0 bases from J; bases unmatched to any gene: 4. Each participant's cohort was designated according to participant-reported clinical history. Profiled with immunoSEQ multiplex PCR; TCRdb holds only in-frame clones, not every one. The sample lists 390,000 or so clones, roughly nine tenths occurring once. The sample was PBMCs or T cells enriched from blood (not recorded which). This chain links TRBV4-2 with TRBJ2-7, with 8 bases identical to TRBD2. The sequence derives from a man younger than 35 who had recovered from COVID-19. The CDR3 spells CASSQEYSGSSYEQYF. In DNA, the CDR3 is TGTGCCAGCAGCCAAGAGTACAGCGGGAGCTCCTACGAGCAGTACTTC.